This passage covers 28 T cell receptor beta chains from one sample sequenced in a study of beta chain features in type 1 diabetes (dated by TCRdb to about 2018). Library construction relied on the immunoSEQ multiplex PCR assay. The entire amount of isolated RNA was reverse transcribed using the High Capacity cDNA Reverse Transcription Kit, so the sequenced TCRB transcripts were expressed ones. Sourced from immuneACCESS, this table was stored by TCRdb with only in-frame sequences that have V and J called. A share of the clones is absent; for the studies checked, an unresolved V gene accounts for under half, and the remainder has no known explanation. The sample contains hundreds of thousands of clones, around 16% of them found a single time. In total, the top ten clones hold 0.07% to 0.095% of the sample. The sample was naive CD4+ T cells from blood. The meaning of the sample's cell subset or site label: true naive CD4+ T cells. All receptors derive from a man aged 18 to 30 in good health.

This clone has just a few counts. The chain is built from TRBV7-9 and TRBJ2-5; D uncertain. This CDR3 contains 15 residues. Germline V gives CDR1 SEHNR, CDR2 FQNEAQ (reference sequence). V dropped 5 bases and J dropped 6 bases, with 19 bases sitting between them. Here the CDR3 reads CASSRVATSRKTQYF. In DNA, the CDR3 is TGTGCCAGCAGCCGGGTCGCTACCTCCCGAAAGACCCAGTACTTC.

This clone appeared a few times. The chain employs TRBV5-4 and TRBJ1-2; D is unresolved. The CDR3 sequence is 14 residues long. The V gene's germline CDR1 is SGHNT and CDR2 YYREEE (reference sequence). V was trimmed by 5 bases and J by 1 base, leaving 12 bases between them. CDR3 bases: TGTGCCAGCAGGAGGGCAGGAGGTAACTATGGCTACACCTTC. It is translated as CASRRAGGNYGYTF.

CDR3 amino acids: CASRRPLGQGGYSAKNIQYF. The CDR3 DNA follows: TGTGCCAGCAGACGACCCTTGGGGCAGGGTGGATACTCGGCCAAAAACATTCAGTACTTC. The gene calls are TRBV28 and TRBJ2-4, with D tentatively TRBD1 (5 bases). CDR1 and CDR2 from the germline V gene are MDHEN and SYDVKM. This CDR3 contains 20 residues. V lost 6 bases, J lost 1 base, and 28 bases lay in between.

CDR3 protein: CASSTNPGTGGLSSETQYF. Here the CDR3 DNA reads TGTGCCAGCAGCACCAACCCCGGGACAGGGGGCCTTAGCTCAGAGACCCAGTACTTC. The chain employs TRBV9 and TRBJ2-5, with 12 bases that match TRBD1. The CDR3 covers 19 residues. CDR1 is SGDLS, CDR2 YYNGEE, per germline. The V segment lost 4 bases and the J segment 4 bases; nucleotides outside the gene matches: 17. The full variable domain, its missing parts supplied by reference TRBV9 and TRBJ2-5, is DSGVTQTPKHLITATGQRVTLRCSPRSGDLSVYWYQQSLDQGLQFLIQYYNGEERAKGNILERFSAQQFPDLHSELNLSSLELGDSALYFCASSTNPGTGGLSSETQYFGPGTRLLVL.

The V gene is TRBV7-2, the J gene TRBJ2-7; D assignment may be TRBD1 or TRBD2 (5 bases each). The CDR3 covers 17 residues. CDR1 is SGHTA and CDR2 is FQGNSA in the germline V gene. The ends were cut back, 1 base at V and 3 bases at J, with 19 bases in the middle. The DNA of the CDR3 is TGTGCCAGCAGCTTAGTTGGATTAGGTGGGGGTGGCTACGAGCAGTACTTC. Its translation: CASSLVGLGGGGYEQYF. Filled out from reference TRBV7-2 and TRBJ2-7, the complete variable domain reads GAGVSQSPSNKVTEKGKDVELRCDPISGHTALYWYRQSLGQGLEFLIYFQGNSAPDKSGLPSDRFSAERTGGSVSTLTIQRTQQEDSAVYLCASSLVGLGGGGYEQYFGPGTRLTVT.

V and J are TRBV9 and TRBJ1-6; 9 bases are a match to TRBD1. This CDR3 region has 15 residues. CDR1 and CDR2 (germline): SGDLS, YYNGEE. Trimming removed 4 bases from V and 9 bases from J; junction bases left unmatched: 8. CDR3 protein: CASSPIGTGSSPLHF. CDR3 in DNA: TGTGCCAGCAGCCCTATAGGGACAGGGAGTTCACCCCTCCACTTT.

V is TRBV30 and J is TRBJ2-5; TRBD2 matches at 8 bases. The length of the CDR3 is 11 residues. Looked up from germline, CDR1 is GTSNPN and CDR2 is SVGIG (reference sequence). V gave up 2 bases and J gave up 9 bases; unmatched junction bases: 2. CDR3 nucleotide sequence: TGTGCCTGGAGTCCCGGGGGGGCCCAGTACTTC. This sequence encodes CAWSPGGAQYF. Combining the CDR3 with reference TRBV30 and TRBJ2-5 gives the whole variable domain SQTIHQWPATLVQPVGSPLSLECTVEGTSNPNLYWYRQAAGRGLQLLFYSVGIGQISSEVPQNLSASRPQDRQFILSSKKLLLSDSGFYLCAWSPGGAQYFGPGTRLLVL.

The chain carries TRBV7-9 and TRBJ2-3, with 7 bases fitting TRBD2. Per germline, CDR1 SEHNR and CDR2 FQNEAQ (reference sequence). This CDR3 spans 16 amino acids. V trimming: 1 base; J trimming: 0 bases; junction bases outside the gene matches: 4. The CDR3 bases are TGTGCCAGCAGCTTAGTTCAGCGGGGTAGCACAGATACGCAGTATTTT. Its protein is CASSLVQRGSTDTQYF.

This clone was counted between two and nine times. The J gene is TRBJ2-7, the V gene TRBV19; 7 bases align to TRBD1. The CDR3 contains 15 residues. V was clipped by 3 bases and J by 0 bases; unmatched bases: 5. Germline assignment: CDR1 LNHDA and CDR2 SQIVND (reference sequence). The CDR3, as DNA: TGTGCCAGTAGTATGGGCGGACAGGCCTCCTACGAGCAGTACTTC. Translating it yields CASSMGGQASYEQYF.

This clone was found a few times. V gene TRBV5-4 combines with J gene TRBJ2-1; D possibly corresponds to TRBD2 (6 bases). The CDR3 length is 16 residues. V shed 1 base and J shed 5 bases, with 16 bases lying between them. Germline V gene data show CDR1 as SGHNT and CDR2 as YYREEE (reference sequence). CDR3 protein: CASSLWRQGGNNEQFF. The CDR3 DNA reads as TGTGCCAGCAGCTTGTGGCGCCAGGGAGGTAACAATGAGCAGTTCTTC.

This clone was detected only a few times. At one of its ends the junction is not consistent with the germline gene, which may arise from a read error. The chain has TRBV2 and TRBJ2-7; D assignment may be TRBD1 or TRBD2 (5 bases each). Germline V gene data show CDR1 as SNHLY and CDR2 as FYNNEI. There are 11 residues in the CDR3. Here the CDR3 DNA reads TGTGCCAGCAGTGAAGAAAGAGGGGTGCACTTC. This sequence encodes CASSEERGVHF.

The chain couples TRBV4-3 to TRBJ2-1; no clear D gene. Trimming shortened V by 1 base and J by 2 bases, and 9 bases separated the two germline ends. The length of the CDR3 is 15 residues. Germline CDR1 and CDR2: LGHNA and YSLEER. CDR3 DNA sequence: TGCGCCAGCAGCCAAGTAGTAGGAGCCTACAATGAGCAGTTCTTC. This encodes CASSQVVGAYNEQFF.

This rearrangement joins TRBV6-5 to TRBJ1-2, with D unclear. CDR1 and CDR2 (germline): MNHEY, SVGAGI. CDR3 length: 14 amino acids. V lost 2 bases, J lost 2 bases, and 9 bases lay in between. The DNA of the CDR3 is TGTGCCAGCAGTTACCAGAGTTGGAACTATGGCTACACCTTC. This sequence encodes CASSYQSWNYGYTF.

The rearrangement uses TRBV7-6 and TRBJ1-6; unclear D gene. Trimming shortened V by 1 base and J by 12 bases, and 10 bases separated the two germline ends. Germline values: CDR1 SGHVS, CDR2 FNYEAQ. There are 13 residues in the CDR3. The CDR3 here is CASSLVKLGPLHF. DNA of the CDR3: TGTGCCAGCAGCTTAGTTAAGTTAGGACCCCTCCACTTT.

The chain carries TRBV5-4 and TRBJ2-1; 9 positions agree with TRBD1. J was trimmed by 7 bases and V by 4 bases; bases with no gene match: 3. The germline gives CDR1 SGHNT, CDR2 YYREEE (reference sequence). CDR3 length: 13 amino acids. CDR3: CASSPDRGNEQFF. As DNA, the CDR3 is TGTGCCAGCAGCCCGGACAGGGGTAATGAGCAGTTCTTC.

This clone was detected only a few times. Other DNA sequences in this specimen translate into the identical CDR3. The chain employs TRBV7-2 and TRBJ2-5; D unclear. Germline V gene lookup returns CDR1 SGHTA and CDR2 FQGNSA. The CDR3 consists of 11 residues. V was shortened by 1 base and J by 7 bases, with 4 bases between the two germline ends. The CDR3: CASSLGGTQYF. CDR3 bases: TGTGCCAGCAGCTTAGGCGGGACCCAGTACTTC.

The rearrangement joins TRBV21-1 to TRBJ2-5; the DNA was not compared with TRBD2, the D call given in the table. TRBV21-1 is listed as a pseudogene. The CDR3 extends over 18 amino acids. CDR3 region: CASSPIIYPGGLLETQYF. Here the CDR3 DNA reads TGTGCCAGCAGCCCTATCATCTACCCGGGGGGGCTTTTGGAGACCCAGTACTTC.

This clone has just a few counts. The chain joins TRBV21-1 to TRBJ2-2; the DNA was not compared with TRBD1, the D call given in the table. TRBV21-1 is described as a pseudogene. There are 19 residues in the CDR3. CDR3 coding DNA: TGTGCCAGCACCAATAGACCGATCAGACGGACAGGAAACACCGGGGAGCTGTTTTTT. It is translated as CASTNRPIRRTGNTGELFF.

V is TRBV7-2 and J is TRBJ1-1; D call uncertain. V lost 5 bases and J 6 bases, leaving 13 bases between the germline ends. The CDR3 has 13 amino acids. CDR1 and CDR2 from the germline V gene are SGHTA and FQGNSA. CDR3 residues: CASSILEGSEAFF. CDR3 coding DNA: TGTGCCAGCAGCATCCTTGAGGGTTCTGAAGCTTTCTTT.

The rearrangement uses TRBV9 and TRBJ2-7; D perhaps matches TRBD1 (5 bases). Germline CDR1 is SGDLS and CDR2 is YYNGEE. Trimming removed 3 bases at V and 0 bases at J, with 10 bases between. CDR3 length: 14 amino acids. CDR3 residues: CASSAGRVSYEQYF. The CDR3 coding sequence is TGTGCCAGCAGCGCAGGGCGTGTCTCCTACGAGCAGTACTTC.

This clone has ten or more counts. The chain links TRBV27 to TRBJ2-4, with D tentatively TRBD1 (6 bases). V was clipped by 6 bases and J by 0 bases, with 15 bases between them. This CDR3 contains 16 residues. Germline CDR1 and CDR2: MNHEY and SMNVEV (reference sequence). The CDR3 DNA is TGTGCCAGCAGCCAACAGGGTCCTTTAGCCAAAAACATTCAGTACTTC. This codes for CASSQQGPLAKNIQYF.

This chain connects TRBV11-2 to TRBJ2-3, with 12 bases aligning to TRBD2. V shed 6 bases, J shed 7 bases, and the junction held 5 bases outside the gene matches. This CDR3 contains 14 residues. Germline V gene data show CDR1 as SGHAT and CDR2 as FQNNGV. The CDR3 protein is CASSSTSGRNTQYF. CDR3 DNA sequence: TGTGCCAGCAGTTCGACTAGCGGGAGAAATACGCAGTATTTT.

This clone occurred a few times. The chain recombines TRBV9 with TRBJ2-3; 7 positions agree with TRBD2. Per the germline V gene, CDR1 is SGDLS and CDR2 is YYNGEE. CDR3 length: 16 residues. V lost 1 base, J lost 5 bases, and 10 bases stayed unmatched. This CDR3 reads CASSVQSGRAIDTQYF. CDR3 sequence (DNA): TGTGCCAGCAGCGTACAGTCGGGGAGGGCCATAGATACGCAGTATTTT.

This rearrangement joins TRBV29-1 to TRBJ2-1; possibly TRBD1 or TRBD2 for D (6 bases each). V was shortened by 6 bases and J by 4 bases, with 13 bases between the two germline ends. The CDR3 is 13 amino acids. Germline CDR1 is SQVTM and CDR2 is ANQGSEA. Here the CDR3 reads CSVQGRLYNEQFF. The CDR3 coding sequence is TGCAGCGTCCAGGGGAGGCTGTACAATGAGCAGTTCTTC.

This clone showed up just once. The V and J genes are TRBV9 and TRBJ2-5; D not resolved. The CDR3 contains 14 residues. Trimming cost V 3 bases and J 5 bases, with 14 bases left between them. CDR1 SGDLS and CDR2 YYNGEE come from the germline V gene. This CDR3 reads CASSALGLVETQYF. The CDR3 nucleotides read TGTGCCAGCAGCGCTCTTGGGCTTGTGGAGACCCAGTACTTC.

This clone appeared a few times. The CDR3 reads CASSESTLQETQYF. CDR3 in DNA: TGTGCCAGCAGTGAATCTACACTTCAAGAGACCCAGTACTTC. The V gene is TRBV6-1, the J gene TRBJ2-5; D call uncertain. CDR3 length: 14 residues. Looked up from germline, CDR1 is MNHNS and CDR2 is SASEGT. V dropped 2 bases and J dropped 2 bases, with 9 bases sitting between them.

This clone was picked up a small number of times. V is TRBV4-3 and J is TRBJ1-4, with a weak D call TRBD1 (6 bases). The germline V gene has CDR1 LGHNA and CDR2 YSLEER. The CDR3 totals 16 residues. V was clipped by 2 bases and J by 7 bases, with 17 bases between them. CDR3: CASSQPSGGASEKLFF. The CDR3 nucleotides are TGCGCCAGCAGCCAACCCTCGGGGGGCGCGAGTGAAAAACTGTTTTTT.

In its sample, this clone was seen a few times. Other nucleotide sequences from this sample produce the same CDR3. The V and J genes are TRBV6-5 and TRBJ1-1; no clear D gene. The ends were cut back, 6 bases at V and 2 bases at J, with 4 bases in the middle. This CDR3 has 11 amino acids. CDR1 is MNHEY and CDR2 is SVGAGI in the germline V gene. This CDR3 reads CASSSNTEAFF. The CDR3 nucleotides are TGTGCCAGCAGCTCTAACACTGAAGCTTTCTTT.